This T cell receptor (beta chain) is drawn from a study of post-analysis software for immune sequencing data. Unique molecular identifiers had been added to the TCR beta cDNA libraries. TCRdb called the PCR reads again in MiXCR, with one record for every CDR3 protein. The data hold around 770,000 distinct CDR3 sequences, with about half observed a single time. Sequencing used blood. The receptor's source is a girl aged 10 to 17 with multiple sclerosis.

CDR3 amino acids: CASSDEKDRGPLLYQETQYF. The DNA for the CDR3 is TGTGCCAGCAGTGACGAAAAGGACAGGGGGCCCCTCCTCTACCAAGAGACCCAGTACTTC. This chain uses TRBV6-1 with TRBJ2-5; 11 nucleotides match TRBD1. The CDR3 totals 20 residues. Looked up from germline, CDR1 is MNHNS and CDR2 is SASEGT. Trimming cost V 3 bases and J 0 bases; bases outside gene matches: 15.